The 6 T cell receptor beta chains listed next were all sequenced from one sample in a study of shared clonotypes between healthy human individuals. Method: immunoSEQ multiplex PCR; TCRdb's copy keeps in-frame clones and lacks some. The sample includes a few million clones, about 93% of them seen just once. CD45RO-negative, CCR7-positively selected cells formed the naive CD8 fraction, excluding terminally differentiated effector memory CD45RA+ cells. The sequenced sample consisted of naive CD8+ T cells from PBMCs. These TCRs come from a man between 18 and 29 years old in good health. Some clones in this sample may be carry-over from other donors' samples.

Notes on this clone: Other DNA sequences within the sample encode an identical CDR3. This chain uses TRBV20-1 with TRBJ1-2; D not certain. V lost 6 bases and J 3 bases, leaving 8 bases between the germline ends. The CDR3 is 11 residues long. Germline V lookup: CDR1 DFQATT, CDR2 SNEGSKA (reference sequence). The CDR3 here is CSARGDYGYTF. The CDR3 coding sequence is TGCAGTGCCCGGGGAGACTATGGCTACACCTTC.

This chain links TRBV9 with TRBJ1-5; D not certain. The ends were cut back, 0 bases at V and 6 bases at J, with 7 bases in the middle. The CDR3 contains 13 residues. The germline CDR1 and CDR2 sequences are SGDLS and YYNGEE. CDR3 protein: CASSVGPAQPQHF. The CDR3 DNA is TGTGCCAGCAGCGTAGGTCCAGCTCAGCCCCAGCATTTT.

The CDR3 nucleotides read TGTGCCAGTTCGCGTTCAAACAGGGACACTGAAGCTTTCTTT. It codes for CASSRSNRDTEAFF. This rearrangement joins TRBV19 to TRBJ1-1, with a weak D call TRBD1 (6 bases). Trimming pared 8 bases from V and 3 bases from J, leaving 16 bases between. Germline V gene sequence: CDR1 LNHDA, CDR2 SQIVND (reference sequence). The CDR3 sequence is 14 residues long.

This sequence joins TRBV13 and TRBJ2-5, with TRBD1 matching 9 bases. The CDR3 has 15 residues. V lost 6 bases and J lost 1; bases outside the gene matches: 6. The germline gives CDR1 PRHDT, CDR2 FYEKMQ (reference sequence). DNA of the CDR3: TGTGCCAGCAGTCCGACAGGGGGAGGCCAAGAGACCCAGTACTTC. Protein product: CASSPTGGGQETQYF.

The chain couples TRBV7-6 to TRBJ2-2; D possibly corresponds to TRBD1 (5 bases). The CDR3 covers 14 residues. The germline V gene has CDR1 SGHVS and CDR2 FNYEAQ. With 2 bases removed from V and 7 bases from J, the gap between germline ends came to 11 bases. CDR3 nucleotide sequence: TGTGCCAGCAGCTTAAAAGGGGCTGGCGGGGAGCTGTTTTTT. Amino acid sequence: CASSLKGAGGELFF.

The gene calls are TRBV27 and TRBJ2-1; TRBD1 or TRBD2 may be the D gene (5 bases each). Deletions cut 7 bases from V and 4 bases from J, with 20 bases between. The germline V gene encodes CDR1 MNHEY and CDR2 SMNVEV (reference sequence). This CDR3 region has 16 residues. CDR3 DNA: TGTGCCAGCACCCCCGCTGGGGGTACGGGTTACAATGAGCAGTTCTTC. It encodes CASTPAGGTGYNEQFF.